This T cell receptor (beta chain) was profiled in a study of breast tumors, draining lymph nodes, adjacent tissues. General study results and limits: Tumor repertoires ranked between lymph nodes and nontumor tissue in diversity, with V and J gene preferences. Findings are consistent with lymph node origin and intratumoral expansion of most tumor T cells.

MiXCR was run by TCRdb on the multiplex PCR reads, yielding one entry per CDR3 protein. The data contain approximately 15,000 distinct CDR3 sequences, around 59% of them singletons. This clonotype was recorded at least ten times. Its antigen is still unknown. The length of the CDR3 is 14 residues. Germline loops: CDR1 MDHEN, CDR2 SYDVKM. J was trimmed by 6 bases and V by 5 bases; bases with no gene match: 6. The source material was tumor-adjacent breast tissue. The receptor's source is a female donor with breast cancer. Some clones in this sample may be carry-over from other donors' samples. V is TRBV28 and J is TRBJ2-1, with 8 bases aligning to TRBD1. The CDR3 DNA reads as TGTGCCAGCAGTAGAACAGGGGGAAGCAATGAGCAGTTCTTC. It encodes CASSRTGGSNEQFF.